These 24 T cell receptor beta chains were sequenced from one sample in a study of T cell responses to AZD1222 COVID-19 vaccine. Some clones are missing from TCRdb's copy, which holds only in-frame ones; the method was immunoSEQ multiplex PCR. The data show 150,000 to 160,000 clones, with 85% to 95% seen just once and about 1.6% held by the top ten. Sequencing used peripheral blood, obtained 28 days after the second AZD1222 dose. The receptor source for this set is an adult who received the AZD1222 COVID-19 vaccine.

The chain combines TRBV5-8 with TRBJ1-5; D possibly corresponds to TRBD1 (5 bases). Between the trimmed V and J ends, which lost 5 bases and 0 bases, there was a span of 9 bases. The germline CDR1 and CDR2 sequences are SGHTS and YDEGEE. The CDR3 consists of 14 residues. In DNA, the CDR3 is TGTGCCAGCAGAAGGGACGTTAGCAATCAGCCCCAGCATTTT. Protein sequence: CASRRDVSNQPQHF. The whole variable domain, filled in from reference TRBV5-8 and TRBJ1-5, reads EAGVTQSPTHLIKTRGQQATLRCSPISGHTSVYWYQQALGLGLQFLLWYDEGEERNRGNFPPRFSGRQFPNYSSELNVNALELEDSALYLCASRRDVSNQPQHFGDGTRLSIL.

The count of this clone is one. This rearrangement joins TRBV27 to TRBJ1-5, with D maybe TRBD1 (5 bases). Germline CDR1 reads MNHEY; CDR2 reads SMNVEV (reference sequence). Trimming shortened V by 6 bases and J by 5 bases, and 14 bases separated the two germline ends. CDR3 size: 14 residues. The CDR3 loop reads CASRNLRAYQPQHF. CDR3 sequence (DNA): TGTGCCAGCAGGAATCTCAGGGCTTATCAGCCCCAGCATTTT.

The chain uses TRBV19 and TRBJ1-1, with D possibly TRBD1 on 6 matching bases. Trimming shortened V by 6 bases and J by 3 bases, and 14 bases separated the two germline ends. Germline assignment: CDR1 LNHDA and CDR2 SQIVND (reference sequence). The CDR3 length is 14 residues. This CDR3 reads CASSRGGIHTEAFF. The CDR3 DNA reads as TGTGCCAGTAGCAGAGGGGGGATCCACACTGAAGCTTTCTTT.

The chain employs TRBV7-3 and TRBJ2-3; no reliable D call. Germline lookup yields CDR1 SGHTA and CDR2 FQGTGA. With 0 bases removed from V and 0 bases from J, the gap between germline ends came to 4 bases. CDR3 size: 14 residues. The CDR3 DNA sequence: TGTGCCAGCAGCTTAACGAAAAGCACAGATACGCAGTATTTT. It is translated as CASSLTKSTDTQYF.

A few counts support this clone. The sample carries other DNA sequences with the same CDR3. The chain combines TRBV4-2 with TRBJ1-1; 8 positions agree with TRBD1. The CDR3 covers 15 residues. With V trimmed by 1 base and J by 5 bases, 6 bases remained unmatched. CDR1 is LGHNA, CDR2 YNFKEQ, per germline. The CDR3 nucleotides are TGTGCCAGCAGCCAAGCTAGAACAGGGGGGACTGAAGCTTTCTTT. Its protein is CASSQARTGGTEAFF.

CDR3: CASSIKGAGNTIYF. DNA for the CDR3: TGTGCCAGTAGTATTAAGGGTGCGGGAAACACCATATATTTT. The chain employs TRBV19 and TRBJ1-3; D is unclear. Trimming removed 3 bases at V and 4 bases at J, with 10 bases between. This CDR3 spans 14 amino acids. CDR1 LNHDA and CDR2 SQIVND come from the germline V gene (reference sequence).

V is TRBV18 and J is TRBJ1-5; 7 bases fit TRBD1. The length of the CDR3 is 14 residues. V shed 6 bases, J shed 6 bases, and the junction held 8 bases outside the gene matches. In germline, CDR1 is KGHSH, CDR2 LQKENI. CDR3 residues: CASSPTGYFQPQHF. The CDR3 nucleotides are TGTGCCAGCTCCCCGACAGGGTACTTTCAGCCCCAGCATTTT.

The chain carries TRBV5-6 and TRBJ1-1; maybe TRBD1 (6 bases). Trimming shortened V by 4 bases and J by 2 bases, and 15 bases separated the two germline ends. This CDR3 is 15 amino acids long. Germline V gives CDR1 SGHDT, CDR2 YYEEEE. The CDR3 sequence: CASSRARGLNTEAFF. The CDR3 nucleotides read TGTGCCAGCAGCCGAGCCAGGGGTTTAAACACTGAAGCTTTCTTT. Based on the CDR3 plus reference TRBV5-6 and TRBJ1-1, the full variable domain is DAGVTQSPTHLIKTRGQQVTLRCSPKSGHDTVSWYQQALGQGPQFIFQYYEEEERQRGNFPDRFSGHQFPNYSSELNVNALLLGDSALYLCASSRARGLNTEAFFGQGTRLTVV.

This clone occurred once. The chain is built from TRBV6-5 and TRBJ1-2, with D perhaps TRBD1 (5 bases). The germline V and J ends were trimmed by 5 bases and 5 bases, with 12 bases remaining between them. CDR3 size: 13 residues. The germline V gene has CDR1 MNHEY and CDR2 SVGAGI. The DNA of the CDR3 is TGTGCCAGCAGTCCCCCGGGGCGGTATGGCTACACCTTC. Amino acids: CASSPPGRYGYTF.

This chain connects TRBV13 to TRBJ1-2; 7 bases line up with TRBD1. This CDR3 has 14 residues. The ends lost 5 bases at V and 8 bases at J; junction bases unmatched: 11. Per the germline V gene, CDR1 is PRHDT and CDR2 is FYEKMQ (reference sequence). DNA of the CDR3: TGTGCCAGCAGCCTACCGACAGGGACGCTGGGCTACACCTTC. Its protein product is CASSLPTGTLGYTF.

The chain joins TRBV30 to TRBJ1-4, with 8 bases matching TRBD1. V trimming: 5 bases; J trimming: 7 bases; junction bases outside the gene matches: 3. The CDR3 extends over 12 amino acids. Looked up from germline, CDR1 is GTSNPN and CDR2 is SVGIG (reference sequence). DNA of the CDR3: TGTGCCTGGCGGACAGGGTCTGAAAAACTGTTTTTT. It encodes CAWRTGSEKLFF.

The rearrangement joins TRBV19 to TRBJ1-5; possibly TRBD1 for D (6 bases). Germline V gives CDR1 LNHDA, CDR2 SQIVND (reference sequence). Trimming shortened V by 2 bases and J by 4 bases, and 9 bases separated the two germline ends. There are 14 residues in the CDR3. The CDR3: CASSIWDINQPQHF. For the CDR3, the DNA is TGTGCCAGTAGTATATGGGACATAAATCAGCCCCAGCATTTT. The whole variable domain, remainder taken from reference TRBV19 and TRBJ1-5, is DGGITQSPKYLFRKEGQNVTLSCEQNLNHDAMYWYRQDPGQGLRLIYYSQIVNDFQKGDIAEGYSVSREKKESFPLTVTSAQKNPTAFYLCASSIWDINQPQHFGDGTRLSIL.

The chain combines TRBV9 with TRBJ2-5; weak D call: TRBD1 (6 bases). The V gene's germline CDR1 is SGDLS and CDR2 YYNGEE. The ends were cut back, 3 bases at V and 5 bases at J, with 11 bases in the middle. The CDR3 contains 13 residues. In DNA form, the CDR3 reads TGTGCCAGCAGCGCGGAACAGGGTGAGACCCAGTACTTC. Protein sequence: CASSAEQGETQYF.

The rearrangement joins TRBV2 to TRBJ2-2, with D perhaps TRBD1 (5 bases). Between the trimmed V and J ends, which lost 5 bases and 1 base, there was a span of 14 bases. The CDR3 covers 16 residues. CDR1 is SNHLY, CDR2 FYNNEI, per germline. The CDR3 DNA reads TGTGCCAGCAGTTATGGACAAATACAGAACACCGGGGAGCTGTTTTTT. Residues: CASSYGQIQNTGELFF.

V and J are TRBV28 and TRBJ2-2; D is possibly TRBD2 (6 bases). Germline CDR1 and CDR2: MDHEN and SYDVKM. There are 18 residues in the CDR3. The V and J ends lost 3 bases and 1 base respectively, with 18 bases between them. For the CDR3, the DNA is TGTGCCAGCAGTTTGGGAGCTTTAGGCGGGGTGAACACCGGGGAGCTGTTTTTT. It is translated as CASSLGALGGVNTGELFF.

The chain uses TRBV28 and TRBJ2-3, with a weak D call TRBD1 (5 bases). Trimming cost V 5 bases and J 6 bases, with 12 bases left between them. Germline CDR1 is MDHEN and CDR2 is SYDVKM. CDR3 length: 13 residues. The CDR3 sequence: CASSRFSGDTQYF. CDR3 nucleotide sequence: TGTGCCAGCAGTCGATTTTCAGGGGATACGCAGTATTTT.

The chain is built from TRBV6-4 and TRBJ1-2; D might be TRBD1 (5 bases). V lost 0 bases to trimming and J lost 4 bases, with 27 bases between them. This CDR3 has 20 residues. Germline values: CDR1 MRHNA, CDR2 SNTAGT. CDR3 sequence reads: CASSDSQPGGPLRRGYGYTF. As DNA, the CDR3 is TGTGCCAGCAGTGACTCCCAACCGGGGGGACCGCTTCGCCGGGGCTATGGCTACACCTTC.

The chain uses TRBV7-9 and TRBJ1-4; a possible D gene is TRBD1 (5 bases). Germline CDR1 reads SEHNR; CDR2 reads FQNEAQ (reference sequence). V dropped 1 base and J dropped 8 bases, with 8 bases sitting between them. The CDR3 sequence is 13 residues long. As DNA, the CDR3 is TGTGCCAGCAGCTTAGTGGAGGGGGAAAAACTGTTTTTT. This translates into CASSLVEGEKLFF. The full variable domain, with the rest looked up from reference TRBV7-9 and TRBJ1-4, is DTGVSQNPRHKITKRGQNVTFRCDPISEHNRLYWYRQTLGQGPEFLTYFQNEAQLEKSRLLSDRFSAERPKGSFSTLEIQRTEQGDSAMYLCASSLVEGEKLFFGSGTQLSVL.

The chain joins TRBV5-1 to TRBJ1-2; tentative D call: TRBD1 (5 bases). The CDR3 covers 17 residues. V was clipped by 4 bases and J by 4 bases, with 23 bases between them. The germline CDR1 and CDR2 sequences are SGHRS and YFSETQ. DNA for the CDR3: TGCGCCAGCAGCGTACGACCTTCGGGGGAGGGTAGCTATGGCTACACCTTC. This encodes CASSVRPSGEGSYGYTF.

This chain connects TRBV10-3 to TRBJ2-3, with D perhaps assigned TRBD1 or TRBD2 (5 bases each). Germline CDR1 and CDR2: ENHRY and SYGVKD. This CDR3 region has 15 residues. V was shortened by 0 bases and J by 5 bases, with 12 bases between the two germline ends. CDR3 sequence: CAISESISGLDTQYF. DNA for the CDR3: TGTGCCATCAGTGAGTCGATTTCGGGGCTAGATACGCAGTATTTT.

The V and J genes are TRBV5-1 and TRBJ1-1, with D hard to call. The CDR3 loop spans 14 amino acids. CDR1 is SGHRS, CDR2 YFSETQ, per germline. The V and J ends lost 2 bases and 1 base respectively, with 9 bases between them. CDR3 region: CASSFSAENTEAFF. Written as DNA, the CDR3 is TGCGCCAGCAGCTTTAGCGCGGAGAACACTGAAGCTTTCTTT. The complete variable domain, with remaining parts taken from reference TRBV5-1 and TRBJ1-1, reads KAGVTQTPRYLIKTRGQQVTLSCSPISGHRSVSWYQQTPGQGLQFLFEYFSETQRNKGNFPGRFSGRQFSNSRSEMNVSTLELGDSALYLCASSFSAENTEAFFGQGTRLTVV.

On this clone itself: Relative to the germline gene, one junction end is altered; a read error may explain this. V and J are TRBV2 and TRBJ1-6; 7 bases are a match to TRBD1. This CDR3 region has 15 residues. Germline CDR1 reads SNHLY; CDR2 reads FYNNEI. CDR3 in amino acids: CASREGDSYNSPLHF. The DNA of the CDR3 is TGTGCCAGCAGGGAAGGGGACAGTTATAATTCACCCCTCCACTTT.

The CDR3 here is CASRRQGGNTIYF. CDR3 sequence (DNA): TGTGCCAGCAGGCGACAGGGTGGAAACACCATATATTTT. The V gene is TRBV3-1 (or the pseudogene TRBV3-2), the J gene TRBJ1-3; 7 bases map to TRBD1. J was trimmed by 3 bases and V by 6 bases; bases with no gene match: 2. The CDR3 contains 13 residues. CDR1 is LGHDT, CDR2 YNNKEL, per germline (reference sequence).

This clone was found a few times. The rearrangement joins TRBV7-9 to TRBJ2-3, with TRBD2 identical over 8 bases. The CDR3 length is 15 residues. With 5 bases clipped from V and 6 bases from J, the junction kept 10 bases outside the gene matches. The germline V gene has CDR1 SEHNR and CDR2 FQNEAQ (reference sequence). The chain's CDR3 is CASSPTSGRGDTQYF. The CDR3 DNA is TGTGCCAGCAGCCCAACTAGCGGTCGAGGGGATACGCAGTATTTT.